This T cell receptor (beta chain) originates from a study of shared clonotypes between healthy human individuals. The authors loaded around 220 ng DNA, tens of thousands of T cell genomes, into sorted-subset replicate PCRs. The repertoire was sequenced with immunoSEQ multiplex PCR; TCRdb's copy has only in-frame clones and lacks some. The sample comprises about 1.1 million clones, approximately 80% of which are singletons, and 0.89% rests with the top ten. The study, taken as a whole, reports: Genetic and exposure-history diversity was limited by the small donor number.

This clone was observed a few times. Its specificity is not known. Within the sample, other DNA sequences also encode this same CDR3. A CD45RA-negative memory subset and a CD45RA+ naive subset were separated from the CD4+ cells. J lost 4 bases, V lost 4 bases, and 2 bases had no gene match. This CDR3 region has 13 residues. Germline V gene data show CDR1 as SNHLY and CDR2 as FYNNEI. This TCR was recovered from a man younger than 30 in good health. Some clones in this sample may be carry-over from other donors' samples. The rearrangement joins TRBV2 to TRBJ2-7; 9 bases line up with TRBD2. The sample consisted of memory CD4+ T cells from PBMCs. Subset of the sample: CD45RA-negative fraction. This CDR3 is CASSGGRGYEQYF. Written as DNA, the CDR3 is TGTGCCAGCAGTGGCGGGAGGGGGTACGAGCAGTACTTC.